One sample yielded the 31 T cell receptor beta chains listed below, sequenced in a study of graft-versus-host responses after intestinal transplantation. Which antigens these TCRs recognize remains unknown. Method: immunoSEQ multiplex PCR; TCRdb's copy keeps in-frame clones and lacks some. The sample includes 96,000 or so clones, around nine tenths seen only once; the top ten take around 0.17%. The source material was unstimulated CD4+ T cells sorted from spleen or lymph node cells, sampled before intestinal transplant. These receptors were obtained from a human donor who received an intestinal transplant.

The CDR3 spells CASSIQTGYYEQYF. CDR3 in DNA: TGTGCCAGCAGCATCCAAACAGGGTACTACGAGCAGTACTTC. The chain has TRBV5-5 and TRBJ2-7; tentative D call: TRBD1 (6 bases). Germline-derived CDR1 and CDR2 are SGHKS and YYEKEE (reference sequence). V was clipped by 4 bases and J by 3 bases, with 14 bases between them. This CDR3 spans 14 amino acids.

This chain connects TRBV6-5 to TRBJ2-1; no clear D gene. Trimming stripped 6 bases from V and 8 bases from J, with 11 bases between. The CDR3 runs to 12 residues. Germline CDR1 reads MNHEY; CDR2 reads SVGAGI. In nucleotides, the CDR3 is TGTGCCAGCAGCCCCCGGTCGGATGAGCAGTTCTTC. It translates to CASSPRSDEQFF.

The gene calls are TRBV15 and TRBJ1-3; no firm D call. Trimming took 1 base from V and 4 from J, leaving 11 bases between them. CDR1 is LNHNV, CDR2 YYDKDF, per germline (reference sequence). The CDR3 extends over 15 amino acids. CDR3: CATSRAGFSGNTIYF. CDR3 coding DNA: TGTGCCACCAGCAGAGCGGGATTCTCGGGAAACACCATATATTTT.

The J gene is TRBJ1-3, the V gene TRBV29-1; D gene unclear. CDR1 and CDR2 from the germline V gene are SQVTM and ANQGSEA. The CDR3 is 12 residues long. V was shortened by 5 bases and J by 4 bases, with 9 bases between the two germline ends. This CDR3 reads CSVTGAGNTIYF. The CDR3 DNA reads as TGCAGCGTTACGGGTGCGGGAAACACCATATATTTT.

The chain couples TRBV6-1 to TRBJ1-2; TRBD1 matches 8 bases. The CDR3 runs 14 residues. Germline assignment: CDR1 MNHNS and CDR2 SASEGT. Trimming removed 6 bases from V and 4 bases from J; junction bases left unmatched: 7. The CDR3 coding sequence is TGTGCCAGCAGGCGGACAGGGACTTCCTATGGCTACACCTTC. Residues: CASRRTGTSYGYTF.

The CDR3 region is CASSLKQGNEKLFF. The CDR3 DNA sequence: TGTGCCAGCAGTTTAAAGCAGGGGAATGAAAAACTGTTTTTT. The chain is built from TRBV28 and TRBJ1-4, with a tentative D call TRBD1 (6 bases). Germline loops: CDR1 MDHEN, CDR2 SYDVKM. The CDR3 totals 14 residues. The V end was cut by 2 bases, the J end by 5 bases, with 9 bases between.

The V call is TRBV5-1, the J call TRBJ2-7, with TRBD1 as a possible D gene (6 bases). The CDR3 spans 14 residues. Looked up from germline, CDR1 is SGHRS and CDR2 is YFSETQ. V lost 0 bases, J lost 3 bases, and 10 bases lay in between. The CDR3, as DNA: TGCGCCAGCAGCTTGGGTCAGGACAGCTACGAGCAGTACTTC. Its translation: CASSLGQDSYEQYF.

The chain uses TRBV5-1 and TRBJ2-5; 8 nucleotides agree with TRBD1. Germline CDR1 is SGHRS and CDR2 is YFSETQ. This CDR3 is 16 amino acids long. The V gene end was trimmed by 4 bases and the J gene end by 2 bases; junction bases not matched to a gene: 10. As DNA, the CDR3 is TGCGCCAGCAGCGCCGGACAGGGCCTCCTGCAAGAGACCCAGTACTTC. It specifies CASSAGQGLLQETQYF.

This clone was found once. The gene calls are TRBV18 and TRBJ2-1; a weak D match, TRBD2 (5 bases). CDR1 is KGHSH, CDR2 LQKENI, per germline. V shed 3 bases and J shed 0 bases, with 9 bases lying between them. This CDR3 comprises 15 residues. The CDR3 coding sequence is TGTGCCAGCTCACCGTGGGAGCGCTCCTACAATGAGCAGTTCTTC. Translated: CASSPWERSYNEQFF.

This chain links TRBV10-2 with TRBJ2-1; tentative D call: TRBD2 (5 bases). This CDR3 is 13 amino acids long. Trimming cost V 8 bases and J 0 bases, with 8 bases left between them. CDR1 WSHSY and CDR2 SAAADI come from the germline V gene. This chain's CDR3 is CASSAVSYNEQFF. The CDR3, as DNA: TGCGCCAGCTCAGCGGTCTCCTACAATGAGCAGTTCTTC.

The rearrangement uses TRBV14 and TRBJ2-5; D possibly corresponds to TRBD1 (5 bases). This CDR3 region has 15 residues. The V end was cut by 0 bases, the J end by 3 bases, with 11 bases between. The germline gives CDR1 SGHDN, CDR2 FVKESK. The CDR3 nucleotides are TGTGCCAGCAGCCAAGATTTAGCAGGGAAAGAGACCCAGTACTTC. This gives the protein CASSQDLAGKETQYF.

This clone was detected only once. The CDR3 loop reads CASSRGGAGYEQFF. The CDR3 DNA reads TGCGCCAGCAGCCGGGGCGGGGCAGGGTATGAGCAGTTCTTC. V and J are TRBV4-3 and TRBJ2-1, with TRBD2 as a possible D gene (6 bases). Germline CDR1 and CDR2: LGHNA and YSLEER. The CDR3 is 14 residues long. The germline V and J ends were trimmed by 4 bases and 8 bases, with 15 bases remaining between them.

The V gene is TRBV9, the J gene TRBJ2-1; 11 bases agree with TRBD2. J gave up 8 bases and V 3 bases, and 7 bases lay outside the gene matches. The length of the CDR3 is 15 residues. Looked up from germline, CDR1 is SGDLS and CDR2 is YYNGEE. Here the CDR3 DNA reads TGTGCCAGCAGCGGACTAGCGGGGTCTATAGATGAGCAGTTCTTC. Translated, it gives CASSGLAGSIDEQFF.

This chain joins TRBV29-1 and TRBJ2-1; a weak D match, TRBD1 (6 bases). The CDR3 runs 15 residues. V was trimmed by 5 bases and J by 2 bases, leaving 16 bases between them. Germline V CDR1 and CDR2: SQVTM, ANQGSEA. DNA for the CDR3: TGCAGCGTTTTTTTACAGGGACGGGCCTACAATGAGCAGTTCTTC. Residues: CSVFLQGRAYNEQFF.

This sequence joins TRBV6-6 and TRBJ1-2; 9 bases map to TRBD1. The CDR3 has 13 residues. Germline assignment: CDR1 MNHNY and CDR2 SVGAGI (reference sequence). With 4 bases clipped from V and 8 bases from J, the junction kept 5 bases outside the gene matches. The CDR3 sequence: CASSWGQGGGYTF. DNA for the CDR3: TGTGCCAGCAGTTGGGGACAGGGCGGAGGCTACACCTTC.

The sample holds one count of this clone. The V gene is TRBV9, the J gene TRBJ2-3; 9 bases align to TRBD2. V lost 0 bases and J lost 6; bases outside the gene matches: 8. Germline V gene sequence: CDR1 SGDLS, CDR2 YYNGEE. The CDR3 is 16 residues long. Here the CDR3 DNA reads TGTGCCAGCAGCGTAGGCCTAGCGGGGAGTGACGATACGCAGTATTTT. Encoded protein: CASSVGLAGSDDTQYF. Drawing the rest from reference TRBV9 and TRBJ2-3, the complete variable domain is DSGVTQTPKHLITATGQRVTLRCSPRSGDLSVYWYQQSLDQGLQFLIQYYNGEERAKGNILERFSAQQFPDLHSELNLSSLELGDSALYFCASSVGLAGSDDTQYFGPGTRLTVL.

V usage is TRBV7-9 and J usage is TRBJ2-5; maybe TRBD1 (5 bases). CDR1 is SEHNR, CDR2 FQNEAQ, per germline (reference sequence). The CDR3 is 14 residues long. V was shortened by 5 bases and J by 4 bases, with 14 bases between the two germline ends. In DNA form, the CDR3 reads TGTGCCAGCAGCCCTCCGAATAGGGGAGAGACCCAGTACTTC. Its protein product is CASSPPNRGETQYF.

V is TRBV30 and J is TRBJ1-1; D not certain. CDR1 and CDR2 (germline): GTSNPN, SVGIG (reference sequence). The CDR3 loop spans 12 amino acids. Trimming pared 3 bases from V and 5 bases from J, leaving 10 bases between. CDR3 loop: CAWRNKPTEAFF. CDR3 coding DNA: TGTGCCTGGAGGAATAAGCCTACTGAAGCTTTCTTT.

The V and J genes are TRBV21-1 and TRBJ2-1; TRBD2, as called in the table, went unchecked against the DNA. TRBV21-1 is a pseudogene locus. The CDR3 is made up of 13 amino acids. The CDR3 sequence: CASRKRSGNEQFF. For the CDR3, the DNA is TGTGCCAGCAGAAAACGGTCGGGGAATGAGCAGTTCTTC.

The V call is TRBV5-1, the J call TRBJ1-3; TRBD1 is a possible D gene (5 bases). CDR3 length: 15 residues. Deletions cut 4 bases from V and 2 bases from J, with 13 bases between. Germline V gene data show CDR1 as SGHRS and CDR2 as YFSETQ. The CDR3 region is CASSLQPTAGNTIYF. CDR3 DNA sequence: TGCGCCAGCAGCCTACAACCGACAGCTGGAAACACCATATATTTT.

This clone was recorded only once. The J gene is TRBJ2-5, the V gene TRBV29-1, with 7 bases matching TRBD2. The DNA matches TRBJ2-7 better at its end, which makes the J call doubtful. The CDR3 runs 14 residues. Germline CDR1 is SQVTM and CDR2 is ANQGSEA. CDR3 region: CSVVPGLQTYEQYF. CDR3 in DNA: TGCAGCGTTGTCCCGGGACTACAAACCTACGAGCAGTACTTC.

The rearrangement joins TRBV10-3 to TRBJ2-5; 7 positions match TRBD1. TRBJ2-7 explains the end of the DNA better; the J call may be wrong. Germline V gives CDR1 ENHRY, CDR2 SYGVKD. This CDR3 contains 15 residues. This chain's CDR3 is CAISAPDRTSYEQYF. CDR3 DNA: TGTGCCATCAGTGCCCCGGACAGGACCTCCTACGAGCAGTACTTC.

The chain has TRBV5-1 and TRBJ2-2, with TRBD2 matching 13 bases. The CDR3 is made up of 16 amino acids. Per the germline V gene, CDR1 is SGHRS and CDR2 is YFSETQ. The trim removed 3 bases at V and 1 base at J, leaving 0 bases unmatched. The CDR3 DNA is TGCGCCAGCAGCTGGACTAGCGGGAGGAACACCGGGGAGCTGTTTTTT. This translates into CASSWTSGRNTGELFF. Variable domain in full (rest from reference TRBV5-1 and TRBJ2-2): KAGVTQTPRYLIKTRGQQVTLSCSPISGHRSVSWYQQTPGQGLQFLFEYFSETQRNKGNFPGRFSGRQFSNSRSEMNVSTLELGDSALYLCASSWTSGRNTGELFFGEGSRLTVL.

V usage is TRBV5-4 and J usage is TRBJ1-2; D might be TRBD1 (6 bases). V was pared by 4 bases and J by 1 base, with 14 bases between. The CDR3 totals 15 residues. Germline V CDR1 and CDR2: SGHNT, YYREEE (reference sequence). The chain's CDR3 is CASSPGSGDNYGYTF. DNA of the CDR3: TGTGCCAGCAGCCCTGGTTCAGGGGATAACTATGGCTACACCTTC. The whole variable domain, remainder taken from reference TRBV5-4 and TRBJ1-2, is ETGVTQSPTHLIKTRGQQVTLRCSSQSGHNTVSWYQQALGQGPQFIFQYYREEENGRGNFPPRFSGLQFPNYSSELNVNALELDDSALYLCASSPGSGDNYGYTFGSGTRLTVV.

The rearrangement uses TRBV13 and TRBJ2-5; TRBD1 agrees at 8 bases. The CDR3 runs to 13 residues. Germline CDR1 is PRHDT and CDR2 is FYEKMQ (reference sequence). V lost 7 bases to trimming and J lost 3 bases; unmatched junction nucleotides: 4. The CDR3 bases are TGTGCCAGCAACAGACAGGGGAAAGAGACCCAGTACTTC. It translates to CASNRQGKETQYF.

In its sample, this clone was seen once. No DNA is shown, since the ends of the CDR3 on it are uncertain; the CDR3 is the one TCRdb lists. The genes are TRBV6-6 and TRBJ2-2; no check of the table's D call, TRBD2, against the DNA was made. The V gene's germline CDR1 is MNHNY and CDR2 SVGAGI (reference sequence). With termini counted, the CDR3 has 14 amino acids. The CDR3 here is CASSYSFGAGELFF.

The genes are TRBV7-2 and TRBJ1-5; perhaps TRBD1 as D (5 bases). The germline CDR1 and CDR2 sequences are SGHTA and FQGNSA. This CDR3 has 16 residues. V lost 2 bases and J 2 bases, leaving 13 bases between the germline ends. The CDR3 spells CASSLTPGWGNQPQHF. The CDR3 DNA sequence: TGTGCCAGCAGCTTAACCCCAGGGTGGGGCAATCAGCCCCAGCATTTT.

V is TRBV19 and J is TRBJ2-1; 9 bases are a match to TRBD2. This CDR3 region has 17 residues. Unmatched junction bases numbered 10, after V lost 6 bases and J lost 1 base. Germline V lookup: CDR1 LNHDA, CDR2 SQIVND (reference sequence). CDR3 in amino acids: CASRNVGGRGSYNEQFF. CDR3 bases: TGTGCCAGTAGGAACGTTGGCGGGAGGGGGTCCTACAATGAGCAGTTCTTC.

This clone was seen a single time. The V and J genes are TRBV7-2 and TRBJ2-7, with unresolved D. The CDR3 spans 14 residues. The germline gives CDR1 SGHTA, CDR2 FQGNSA. Trimming took off 6 bases at V and 4 bases at J, with 16 bases between the two ends. The CDR3 here is CASSLEINQYEQYF. CDR3 nucleotide sequence: TGTGCCAGCAGTCTCGAAATCAATCAGTACGAGCAGTACTTC.

The chain recombines TRBV30 with TRBJ2-1; D possibly corresponds to TRBD2 (7 bases). Germline CDR1 is GTSNPN and CDR2 is SVGIG (reference sequence). The length of the CDR3 is 13 residues. V lost 3 bases to trimming and J lost 4 bases, with 10 bases between them. This CDR3 reads CAWSRGGYNEQFF. In DNA form, the CDR3 reads TGTGCCTGGAGCAGGGGAGGGTACAATGAGCAGTTCTTC.

The CDR3 DNA reads as TGTGCCAGCAGTTTTGACCCCGGGCAGGGGAACTATGGCTACACCTTC. Residues: CASSFDPGQGNYGYTF. The chain uses TRBV28 and TRBJ1-2, with a tentative D call TRBD1 (6 bases). This CDR3 is 16 amino acids long. Germline loops: CDR1 MDHEN, CDR2 SYDVKM. Trimming removed 3 bases from V and 2 bases from J, with 16 bases in between.